The 6 T cell receptor beta chains below were found in one sample sequenced in a study of T cells after yellow fever vaccination. Each CDR3 protein is one row after TCRdb ran MiXCR on the 5' RACE reads. Of approximately 250,000 distinct CDR3 sequences in the sample, around 5.3% were seen once. The material sequenced was CD4+ T cells sorted from PBMCs, taken on the day of the yellow fever booster vaccination. Source of these receptors: a man aged 18 to 35 who received the YFV17D yellow fever vaccine.

This clonotype has just a few counts. The chain links TRBV9 to TRBJ1-4; 7 positions agree with TRBD1. V lost 2 bases, J lost 2 bases, and 0 bases stayed unmatched. CDR1 SGDLS and CDR2 YYNGEE come from the germline V gene. The CDR3 is 14 amino acids. This CDR3 reads CASSVTGTNEKLFF. CDR3 nucleotides: TGTGCCAGCAGCGTGACAGGGACTAATGAAAAACTGTTTTTT.

This clonotype was observed a few times. The CDR3 region has the DNA TGTGCCAGCAGCGTGACAGGGACCTACTATGGCTACACCTTC. This codes for CASSVTGTYYGYTF. V usage is TRBV7-9 and J usage is TRBJ1-2, with 7 bases identical to TRBD1. This CDR3 has 14 residues. Losses at the gene ends were 5 bases for V and 3 bases for J; bases not matched to a gene: 6. The germline V gene has CDR1 SEHNR and CDR2 FQNEAQ (reference sequence).

The V call is TRBV10-1, the J call TRBJ2-3; 8 bases are a match to TRBD2. In germline, CDR1 is WNHNN, CDR2 SYGVQD (reference sequence). V dropped 9 bases and J dropped 1; count of bases not matched to a gene: 9. The CDR3 is made up of 15 amino acids. The CDR3 here is CASRREAGGTDTQYF. The CDR3 DNA follows: TGCGCCAGTCGCCGGGAAGCGGGGGGCACAGATACGCAGTATTTT.

This clonotype was detected many times. The V and J genes are TRBV5-1 and TRBJ2-4, with D possibly being TRBD1 (6 bases). CDR3 length: 15 residues. Trimming cost V 1 base and J 15 bases, with 23 bases left between them. Per germline, CDR1 SGHRS and CDR2 YFSETQ. CDR3 DNA: TGCGCCAGCAGCTTGCCCAACAGGGAAGGAGGCCGACTGTACTTC. Encoded protein: CASSLPNREGGRLYF. Complete variable domain (other parts from reference TRBV5-1 and TRBJ2-4): KAGVTQTPRYLIKTRGQQVTLSCSPISGHRSVSWYQQTPGQGLQFLFEYFSETQRNKGNFPGRFSGRQFSNSRSEMNVSTLELGDSALYLCASSLPNREGGRLYFGAGTRLSVL.

This clonotype was observed a few times. For the CDR3, the DNA is TGTGCCAGCAGTTTGGTGGGTCAGGGTGGTGTCTCCTCCAATCAGCCCCAGCATTTT. Amino acid sequence: CASSLVGQGGVSSNQPQHF. V gene TRBV27 combines with J gene TRBJ1-5, with D perhaps TRBD1 (5 bases). Germline assignment: CDR1 MNHEY and CDR2 SMNVEV (reference sequence). Trimming shortened V by 3 bases and J by 3 bases, and 24 bases separated the two germline ends. The CDR3 has 19 residues.

This clonotype came up a few times. The rearrangement links TRBV6-1 to TRBJ2-7; D unresolved. V lost 0 bases to trimming and J lost 3 bases, with 9 bases between them. Germline assignment: CDR1 MNHNS and CDR2 SASEGT. This CDR3 comprises 14 residues. The CDR3 sequence: CASSEAGQHYEQYF. The DNA of the CDR3 is TGTGCCAGCAGTGAAGCGGGTCAGCACTACGAGCAGTACTTC.